This T cell receptor (beta chain) was observed in a study of blood T cell repertoires in COVID-19. In the study overall: The United States, Italy and Spain supplied acute and convalescent COVID-19 samples. T cells, B-cell-depleted T cells, or PBMCs provided the cDNA or gDNA that served as material.

V lost 6 bases, J lost 1 base, and 4 bases stayed unmatched. Germline CDR1 and CDR2: MDHEN and SYDVKM. The CDR3 loop spans 14 amino acids. In the authors' workflow: For nucleated cells, counts were estimated from reference gene primer amplification. The table came from immunoSEQ multiplex PCR; TCRdb's copy has only in-frame clones and leaves some out. V and J calls and clone size are those listed in that table; D and trimming were worked out from the DNA. The sample lists 150,000 to 200,000 clones, 65% to 90% occurring once. The V call is TRBV28, the J call TRBJ2-7; 9 positions agree with TRBD1. The receptor was isolated from a human donor in a cohort sampled during active COVID-19. The sequencing input was peripheral blood. Here the CDR3 DNA reads TGTGCCAGCAGCACCGGGACAGGGTCCTACGAGCAGTACTTC. Amino acids: CASSTGTGSYEQYF.